This T cell receptor (beta chain) stems from a study of Ad26.COV2.S vaccination and SARS-CoV-2 variants. The method was immunoSEQ multiplex PCR; TCRdb's version includes in-frame clones alone and lacks a portion of them. The repertoire holds approximately 450,000 clones, with about 93% as singletons. The length of the CDR3 is 15 residues. CDR1 is LNHNV, CDR2 YYDKDF, per germline (reference sequence). Trimming removed 4 bases from V and 6 bases from J; junction bases left unmatched: 9. As to treatment: around 19 received Ad26.COV2.S at low or high dose, single or two shots; five or six received placebo; per-sample allocation not given. Sampling occurred on day 63 after the first vaccine or placebo injection.

The chain joins TRBV15 to TRBJ1-5; 7 bases match TRBD1. The sample here was peripheral blood, taken in a trial of Ad26.COV2.S vaccine versus placebo. The sequence was collected from a person between 18 and 65 years old who received the Ad26.COV2.S COVID-19 vaccine or a placebo. The CDR3 loop reads CATSTEEGAGQPQHF. In DNA form, the CDR3 reads TGTGCCACCAGCACCGAGGAGGGGGCAGGTCAGCCCCAGCATTTT. The whole variable domain, filled in from reference TRBV15 and TRBJ1-5, reads DAMVIQNPRYQVTQFGKPVTLSCSQTLNHNVMYWYQQKSSQAPKLLFHYYDKDFNNEADTPDNFQSRRPNTSFCFLDIRSPGLGDTAMYLCATSTEEGAGQPQHFGDGTRLSIL.